Sequencing of this T cell receptor (beta chain) was carried out in a study of shared clonotypes between healthy human individuals (dated by TCRdb to the early 2020s). Broadly, across the study: A few men and a couple of women, aged 18 to 49 years, made up the cohort. For each donor, CD4 naive and CD4 memory were each run on three plates, CD8 naive on two plates, and CD8 memory on one plate. The study deeply sequenced blood TCR repertoires of five healthy adults to estimate repertoire size and the extent of clonotype sharing between individuals. To increase sequencing depth and limit assay-specific biases, different laboratories used diverse techniques to prepare libraries and sequence TCR repertoires. Leukapheresis yielded between about 0.9 and 8.9 billion PBMCs per donor.

The investigation overall reported the following: Sampling was restricted to blood, and TCR repertoires in tissues likely differ from the TCR repertoires found in blood. Naive subsets generally had larger estimated clonotype richness than memory subsets did. Higher generation probabilities were observed for clonotypes shared by all four sorted-subset donors than for non-shared clonotypes. Across four donors, approximately 4.9% of naive CD4, more than 3% of naive CD8, approximately 2.5% of memory CD4, and approximately 0.4% of memory CD8 clonotypes were shared. Even with the large sequencing depth, rarefaction of the sorted-subset datasets indicated that sequencing was incomplete. Pairwise subsampling led to the expectation that sequencing depth would affect the degree of clonotype sharing among donors. Because the study included a small number of donors, the genetic and exposure-history diversity represented was limited.

This clone was found a few times. Its antigen remains unidentified. No qualities accompany the bases; no much larger clone lies one base away. The donors were healthy, HIV-negative adults who had no recently reported acute infections or vaccinations. Only Caucasian adults living in Nashville, Tennessee, USA were represented among the donors. CD4+ T cells were enriched by magnetic negative selection; naive cells were then positively selected on CD45RA, and the negative fraction formed the memory subset. After blood collection by leukapheresis, PBMCs were isolated using Ficoll-Histopaque density gradient centrifugation and then cryopreserved in the vapor phase of liquid nitrogen. Analytical flow cytometry was used to check the purity and quantity of each magnetically sorted T cell population. From each sorted fraction, genomic DNA was isolated and quantified by UV absorbance on a Nanodrop 2000c. Cut back by 6 bases and 0 bases, the V and J ends lie 12 bases apart. The CDR3, cysteine through phenylalanine, is 14 amino acids long. The only DNA kept is the CDR3, 42 bases in frame from the first base. The germline V gene specifies SNHLY as CDR1 and FYNNEI as CDR2.

Using the deep immunoSEQ assay, TCR CDR3 regions were amplified from genomic DNA by multiplex PCR. Genomic DNA extracted from each cell subset was distributed evenly over all wells of several immunoSEQ 96-well plates, and each plate served as one replicate. For sorted subsets, each replicate PCR was loaded with about 0.2 ug genomic DNA, equivalent to roughly 30,000 T cell genomes. Purified libraries were measured with a Qubit 3.0 fluorometer, size-checked on a Bioanalyzer 2100, and measured again with the KAPA Library Quantification kit. Each immunoSEQ 96-well plate was sequenced on its own single-read 150-cycle Illumina NextSeq 550 flow cell. The source study handled its data this way. Because only junctional sequences without quality scores were contained in the immunoSEQ output, filtering matching that applied to full-length reads could not be performed. Sequences were annotated with PyIR, a Python wrapper for IgBLAST v1.9, and V/J genes and CDR3 were assigned using IMGT germline references. Reads were filtered out if the reads had weak V/J assignments (E-value above 1e-6), no CDR3, stop codons, out-of-frame junctions, or ambiguous translated residues. V3J clonotypes were defined as sequences sharing the same inferred V gene, J gene, and CDR3 amino acid sequence. The percentage overlap between two repertoires was calculated by dividing the number of shared unique clonotypes by the size of the smaller repertoire. RTK rarefaction, the Chao1 estimator, and Recon v2.1 estimates of unobserved clonotypes were used to assess repertoire richness. For all TCRbeta clonotypes obtained by the gDNA method from several donors, generation probabilities were computed with OLGA. TCRdb's version of the immuneACCESS table is confined to in-frame rearrangements and falls short of the full clone set. An unresolved V gene accounts for under half of the shortfall where checked; the remainder is of unknown origin. For V, J and clone size, that table is used; D and trimming come from the DNA. The sample table shows fewer than 1.4 million clones, and around 78% are seen once. 0.6% to 0.7% of the sample comes from the top ten.

The source material was memory CD4+ T cells from PBMCs. This specimen's cell subset or site label, interpreted: CD45RA-negative fraction. The chain links TRBV2 with TRBJ2-7, and the D gene may be TRBD2, 6 bases matching. The source is a man between 18 and 35 years old in good health. Some clones in this sample may be carry-over from other donors' samples. The CDR3 in this case is CASRKDYSSYEQYF. The sequenced DNA is TGTGCCAGCAGGAAGGACTATAGCTCCTACGAGCAGTACTTC.